Below, 2 T cell receptor beta chains from the same sample are listed, as sequenced in a study of neurological immune-mediated disorders. Using its own MiXCR run on the 5' RACE reads, TCRdb lists one record per CDR3 protein. The profile shows 70,000 to 95,000 distinct CDR3 sequences, about 13% of them singletons. Time point denoted: longitudinal time-point 2. Source material: PBMCs. The receptors derive from a female donor with HTLV-1-associated myelopathy (HAM/TSP).

This clonotype was counted at least ten times. The J gene is TRBJ1-1, the V gene TRBV5-1; D unclear. This CDR3 has 15 residues. Trimming stripped 0 bases from V and 0 bases from J, with 9 bases between. The germline V gene encodes CDR1 SGHRS and CDR2 YFSETQ. The CDR3 DNA reads as TGCGCCAGCAGCTTGGATGTGCTGATGAACACTGAAGCTTTCTTT. It codes for CASSLDVLMNTEAFF. Complete variable domain (other parts from reference TRBV5-1 and TRBJ1-1): KAGVTQTPRYLIKTRGQQVTLSCSPISGHRSVSWYQQTPGQGLQFLFEYFSETQRNKGNFPGRFSGRQFSNSRSEMNVSTLELGDSALYLCASSLDVLMNTEAFFGQGTRLTVV.

This clonotype was picked up many times. The chain carries TRBV5-1 and TRBJ1-1; D might be TRBD1 (6 bases). CDR1 is SGHRS, CDR2 YFSETQ, per germline. V was trimmed by 4 bases and J by 2 bases, leaving 12 bases between them. There are 14 residues in the CDR3. The CDR3 DNA is TGCGCCAGCAGCGTAGGGGGGAGAAACACTGAAGCTTTCTTT. It specifies CASSVGGRNTEAFF.